This note documents a single T cell receptor (beta chain) sequence. This record belongs to a study of metastatic and nonmetastatic thyroid tumors. Each patient went into thyroid surgery without having received any treatment. TCRdb used MiXCR to call clones anew from the PCR reads. The table includes under 8,000 clones, 27% detected once. The clonotype comes from a male donor with papillary thyroid cancer or a benign thyroid nodule (not recorded which). Some clones in this sample may be carry-over from other donors' samples. The sample comprised adjacent normal tissue.

CDR3 residues: CASSLSRTSGGSSYNEQFF. The CDR3, as DNA: TGTGCCAGCAGCTTATCCCGGACTAGCGGGGGGAGCTCCTACAATGAGCAGTTCTTC. The chain joins TRBV7-2 to TRBJ2-1; the match to TRBD2 covers 14 bases. The CDR3 is made up of 19 amino acids. Germline values: CDR1 SGHTA, CDR2 FQGNSA. V lost 2 bases and J lost 0; bases outside the gene matches: 6.